These 24 T cell receptor beta chains were all obtained from the same sample, sequenced in a study of T cells in Graves' hyperthyroidism and ophthalmopathy. RNA transcripts yielded amplified TCR beta CDR3 regions. In the first-round RT-PCR of the TCR CDR3, the HTBI primer set was used. TCRdb reprocessed the multiplex PCR reads via MiXCR and lists one record per CDR3 protein. The table records hundreds of thousands of distinct CDR3 sequences, 15% to 20% of them present only once. Input material: blood. The receptors were gathered from a woman aged 18 to 35 with Graves' ophthalmopathy.

This clonotype was observed at least ten times. The J gene is TRBJ2-7, the V gene TRBV27; D remains ambiguous. The CDR3 has 16 amino acids. Germline V lookup: CDR1 MNHEY, CDR2 SMNVEV (reference sequence). V lost 4 bases and J 6 bases, leaving 22 bases between the germline ends. The DNA of the CDR3 is TGTGCCAGCAGTTGGAACAGTATCAGTCGGATAGGCGAGCAGTACTTC. It translates to CASSWNSISRIGEQYF.

This clonotype was recorded many times. V usage is TRBV11-3 and J usage is TRBJ2-2; 11 bases agree with TRBD2. The V and J ends lost 1 base and 1 base, in that order; junction bases with no gene match: 11. Germline V gene lookup returns CDR1 SGHNT and CDR2 YENEEA. This CDR3 comprises 20 residues. In DNA, the CDR3 is TGTGCCAGCAGCTTAGGCCACCGGTCGACTAGCGGGATGAACACCGGGGAGCTGTTTTTT. Amino acid sequence: CASSLGHRSTSGMNTGELFF.

This clonotype has ten or more counts. V usage is TRBV2 and J usage is TRBJ2-1, with D unresolved. The CDR3 sequence is 15 residues long. Germline V lookup: CDR1 SNHLY, CDR2 FYNNEI. Trimming removed 2 bases at V and 1 base at J, with 9 bases between. CDR3 nucleotide sequence: TGTGCCAGCAGTGAATCGACGGGTTCCTACAATGAGCAGTTCTTC. Protein product: CASSESTGSYNEQFF.

This clonotype was observed at least ten times. The V and J genes are TRBV11-2 and TRBJ2-2; D ambiguous. V shed 2 bases and J shed 5 bases, with 6 bases lying between them. The germline CDR1 and CDR2 sequences are SGHAT and FQNNGV. The CDR3 loop spans 13 amino acids. CDR3 DNA sequence: TGTGCCAGCAGCTTAATGTTTACCGGGGAGCTGTTTTTT. It encodes CASSLMFTGELFF.

This clonotype was observed many times. J is TRBJ2-5 and V is TRBV20-1; 16 bases are a match to TRBD2. The CDR3 length is 17 residues. The V and J ends lost 4 bases and 5 bases, in that order; junction bases with no gene match: 10. The germline V gene has CDR1 DFQATT and CDR2 SNEGSKA (reference sequence). The CDR3, as DNA: TGCAGTGCTATGACCGGGACTAGCGGGAGGGTGGCGGAGACCCAGTACTTC. The encoded protein is CSAMTGTSGRVAETQYF.

This clonotype was seen repeatedly, ten times or more. The chain joins TRBV5-1 to TRBJ1-4; the D gene is possibly TRBD1 (6 bases). Germline values: CDR1 SGHRS, CDR2 YFSETQ. The V and J ends lost 6 bases and 7 bases respectively, with 13 bases between them. The CDR3 has 13 amino acids. CDR3 loop: CASNQGQGEKLFF. The DNA of the CDR3 is TGCGCCAGCAACCAGGGGCAGGGTGAAAAACTGTTTTTT. Full variable domain (outside the CDR3, taken from reference TRBV5-1 and TRBJ1-4): KAGVTQTPRYLIKTRGQQVTLSCSPISGHRSVSWYQQTPGQGLQFLFEYFSETQRNKGNFPGRFSGRQFSNSRSEMNVSTLELGDSALYLCASNQGQGEKLFFGSGTQLSVL.

This clonotype was seen many times. The chain joins TRBV6-1 to TRBJ1-5; 9 bases align to TRBD1. The CDR3 runs to 15 residues. Trimming at V came to 4 bases and at J to 2 bases, leaving 3 bases not matched to a gene. Germline CDR1 reads MNHNS; CDR2 reads SASEGT. The chain's CDR3 is CASSGTGEGNQPQHF. For the CDR3, the DNA is TGTGCCAGCAGTGGGACAGGGGAGGGCAATCAGCCCCAGCATTTT.

Here the CDR3 reads CASRTSGRGPETQYF. The CDR3 nucleotides read TGTGCCAGCAGAACTAGCGGGAGGGGCCCGGAGACCCAGTACTTC. The chain recombines TRBV4-2 with TRBJ2-5; 13 bases line up with TRBD2. CDR1 LGHNA and CDR2 YNFKEQ come from the germline V gene. CDR3 length equals 15 residues. V lost 6 bases to trimming and J lost 5 bases; unmatched junction nucleotides: 6.

The chain uses TRBV12-3 or TRBV12-4 and TRBJ1-2, with TRBD1 matching 7 bases. With 3 bases clipped from V and 4 bases from J, the junction kept 11 bases outside the gene matches. CDR3 size: 16 residues. CDR3 nucleotides: TGTGCCAGCAGTTTTGAGACAGGGAGGGTCGGCTATGGCTACACCTTC. Amino acid sequence: CASSFETGRVGYGYTF.

This clonotype was recorded many times. This chain links TRBV9 with TRBJ2-1; 15 nucleotides match TRBD2. Germline V CDR1 and CDR2: SGDLS, YYNGEE. This CDR3 is 21 amino acids long. After removal of 1 base from V and 1 base from J, the junction contained 12 bases not matched to a gene. The CDR3 DNA is TGTGCCAGCAGCGTATCCTCGGTGGGGACTAGCGGGGGGCAATCCTACAATGAGCAGTTCTTC. This translates into CASSVSSVGTSGGQSYNEQFF. Together with reference TRBV9 and TRBJ2-1, the CDR3 gives the full variable domain: DSGVTQTPKHLITATGQRVTLRCSPRSGDLSVYWYQQSLDQGLQFLIQYYNGEERAKGNILERFSAQQFPDLHSELNLSSLELGDSALYFCASSVSSVGTSGGQSYNEQFFGPGTRLTVL.

V usage is TRBV6-2 or TRBV6-3 and J usage is TRBJ1-6; no firm D call. The CDR3 extends over 14 amino acids. CDR1 and CDR2 (germline): MNHEY, SVGEGT. Deletions cut 6 bases from V and 0 bases from J, with 6 bases between. In DNA form, the CDR3 reads TGTGCCAGCAGGCGGAGCTCCTATAATTCACCCCTCCACTTT. Its translation: CASRRSSYNSPLHF.

This clonotype was seen only a few times. The chain couples TRBV7-3 to TRBJ2-3; D remains ambiguous. The V and J ends lost 4 bases and 2 bases respectively, with 7 bases between them. Germline loops: CDR1 SGHTA, CDR2 FQGTGA. The CDR3 spans 13 residues. This chain's CDR3 is CASSSTFTDTQYF. The CDR3 DNA follows: TGTGCCAGCAGCTCAACATTCACAGATACGCAGTATTTT.

This sequence joins TRBV29-1 and TRBJ2-1; 11 bases agree with TRBD2. Germline CDR1 is SQVTM and CDR2 is ANQGSEA. V trimming: 6 bases; J trimming: 8 bases; junction bases outside the gene matches: 15. There are 16 residues in the CDR3. The CDR3 bases are TGCAGCGTCTCCTACCCCGGGACTAGCGGTGGGCATGAGCAGTTCTTC. Translation: CSVSYPGTSGGHEQFF.

V and J are TRBV4-3 and TRBJ2-3; 11 nucleotides agree with TRBD2. The germline V gene has CDR1 LGHNA and CDR2 YSLEER. V shed 0 bases, J shed 4 bases, and the junction held 6 bases outside the gene matches. CDR3 size: 17 residues. CDR3 DNA sequence: TGCGCCAGCAGCCAAGATTCGGGACTAGCGGAAGCAGATACGCAGTATTTT. Translation gives CASSQDSGLAEADTQYF.

The rearrangement links TRBV15 to TRBJ2-7; D unclear. With 6 bases removed from V and 4 bases from J, the gap between germline ends came to 13 bases. Per the germline V gene, CDR1 is LNHNV and CDR2 is YYDKDF (reference sequence). The CDR3 totals 13 residues. The CDR3 nucleotides read TGTGCCACCAGTCCGAGAGTCGAATACGAGCAGTACTTC. Residues: CATSPRVEYEQYF.

This clonotype was seen repeatedly, ten times or more. The V call is TRBV3-1, the J call TRBJ2-7, with a tentative D call TRBD1 (5 bases). Germline assignment: CDR1 LGHDT and CDR2 YNNKEL (reference sequence). Trimming took off 4 bases at V and 2 bases at J, with 9 bases between the two ends. The CDR3 extends over 13 amino acids. Here the CDR3 DNA reads TGTGCCAGCAGCCCAACGACAGCCTACGAGCAGTACTTC. Translation: CASSPTTAYEQYF.

This clonotype appeared many times. The V call is TRBV7-2, the J call TRBJ2-7; D unresolved. The CDR3 has 15 amino acids. Germline V gene sequence: CDR1 SGHTA, CDR2 FQGNSA. The V gene lost 5 bases and the J gene lost 2 bases, with 16 bases spanning the gap. CDR3 nucleotide sequence: TGTGCCAGCAGCATTCCGGGCGTAGCCGCCTACGAGCAGTACTTC. Protein sequence: CASSIPGVAAYEQYF.

This clonotype was picked up a small number of times. The genes are TRBV10-1 and TRBJ1-2; 7 bases match TRBD1. Germline lookup yields CDR1 WNHNN and CDR2 SYGVQD (reference sequence). The CDR3 has 13 amino acids. J lost 8 bases, V lost 4 bases, and 7 bases had no gene match. DNA for the CDR3: TGCGCCAGCAGTGGGAAGGGGGCGGAGGGCTACACCTTC. This translates into CASSGKGAEGYTF.

In the case of this clonotype: An end of the junction differs from the germline gene, which may be a read error. The rearrangement links TRBV5-1 to TRBJ1-2; TRBD1 matches at 7 bases. Germline V gene lookup returns CDR1 SGHRS and CDR2 YFSETQ. This CDR3 has 14 residues. CDR3 in amino acids: CASITRDSDYGYTF. The CDR3 nucleotides are TGTGCCAGCATAACCCGGGACAGCGACTATGGCTACACCTTC.

V gene TRBV15 combines with J gene TRBJ2-3, with TRBD1 matching 7 bases. The junction had 8 bases not matched to a gene; V was cut back by 3 bases and J by 2 bases. The CDR3 covers 16 residues. Germline CDR1 reads LNHNV; CDR2 reads YYDKDF (reference sequence). CDR3 DNA: TGTGCCACCAGCAGGCCCGGGACAGATATCACAGATACGCAGTATTTT. Its translation is CATSRPGTDITDTQYF.

This clonotype was observed a handful of times. The chain uses TRBV5-1 and TRBJ1-2, with D possibly TRBD1 on 5 matching bases. CDR3 size: 15 residues. V was pared by 0 bases and J by 7 bases, with 16 bases between. The V gene's germline CDR1 is SGHRS and CDR2 YFSETQ. The CDR3 nucleotides read TGCGCCAGCAGCTTGGGGGGGAAGTGGGACGGTGGCTACACCTTC. Residues: CASSLGGKWDGGYTF.

This clonotype was counted between two and nine times. The V and J genes are TRBV29-1 and TRBJ1-2, with 9 bases identical to TRBD1. CDR1 and CDR2 from the germline V gene are SQVTM and ANQGSEA. The CDR3 consists of 13 residues. With V trimmed by 7 bases and J by 4 bases, 7 bases remained unmatched. The CDR3 region has the DNA TGCAGCGACCAGGACAGGGGCTTCTATGGCTACACCTTC. As protein: CSDQDRGFYGYTF.

The sample holds many counts of this clonotype. CDR3 nucleotide sequence: TGTGCCAGCAGCTTATCAGCGGGAGGGGCCTACGAGCAGTACTTC. This translates into CASSLSAGGAYEQYF. The chain combines TRBV7-3 with TRBJ2-7; 10 nucleotides align to TRBD2. The CDR3 contains 15 residues. Trimming cost V 2 bases and J 2 bases; bases outside gene matches: 3. Germline lookup yields CDR1 SGHTA and CDR2 FQGTGA.

This clonotype showed up many times. The CDR3 sequence is CASSLVDWQLSYNEQFF. The CDR3 coding sequence is TGTGCCAGCAGCCTAGTTGACTGGCAACTTTCCTACAATGAGCAGTTCTTC. This chain uses TRBV7-2 with TRBJ2-1; D unresolved. Germline V gives CDR1 SGHTA, CDR2 FQGNSA. With 5 bases removed from V and 1 base from J, the gap between germline ends came to 18 bases. This CDR3 region has 17 residues.